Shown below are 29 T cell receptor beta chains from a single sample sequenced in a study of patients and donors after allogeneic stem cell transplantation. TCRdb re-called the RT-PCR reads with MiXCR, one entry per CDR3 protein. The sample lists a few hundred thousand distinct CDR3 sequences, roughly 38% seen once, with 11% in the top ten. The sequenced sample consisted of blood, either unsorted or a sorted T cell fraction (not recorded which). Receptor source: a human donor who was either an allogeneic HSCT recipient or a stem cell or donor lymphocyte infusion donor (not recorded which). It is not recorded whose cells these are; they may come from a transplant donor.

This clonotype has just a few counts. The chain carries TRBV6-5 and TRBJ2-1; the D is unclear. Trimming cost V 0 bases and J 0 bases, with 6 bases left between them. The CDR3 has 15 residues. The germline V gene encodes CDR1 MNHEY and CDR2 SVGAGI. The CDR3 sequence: CASSYSSSSYNEQFF. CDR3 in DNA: TGTGCCAGCAGTTACTCGTCCAGCTCCTACAATGAGCAGTTCTTC.

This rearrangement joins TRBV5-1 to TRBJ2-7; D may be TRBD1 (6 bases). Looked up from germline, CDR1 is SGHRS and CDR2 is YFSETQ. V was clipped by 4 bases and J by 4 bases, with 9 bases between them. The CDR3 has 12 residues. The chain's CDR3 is CASSVQGYEQYF. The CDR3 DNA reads TGCGCCAGCAGCGTACAGGGATACGAGCAGTACTTC.

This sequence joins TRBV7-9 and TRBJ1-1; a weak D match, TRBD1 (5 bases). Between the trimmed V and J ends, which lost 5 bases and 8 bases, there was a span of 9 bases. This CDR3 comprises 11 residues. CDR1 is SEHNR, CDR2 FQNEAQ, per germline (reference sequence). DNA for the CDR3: TGTGCCAGCAGCGTGGGGCAGGAAGCTTTCTTT. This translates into CASSVGQEAFF.

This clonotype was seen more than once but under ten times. This CDR3 is CASSIGLSNTGELFF. The CDR3 nucleotides read TGCGCCAGCAGCATCGGGCTCTCGAACACCGGGGAGCTGTTTTTT. This chain joins TRBV4-1 and TRBJ2-2; D is uncertain. Trimming removed 5 bases from V and 0 bases from J, with 10 bases in between. Germline CDR1 reads MGHRA; CDR2 reads YSYEKL. The CDR3 loop spans 15 amino acids.

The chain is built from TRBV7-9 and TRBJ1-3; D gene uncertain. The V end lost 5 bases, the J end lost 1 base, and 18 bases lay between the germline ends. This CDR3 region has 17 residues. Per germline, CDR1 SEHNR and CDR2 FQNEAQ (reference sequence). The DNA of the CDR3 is TGTGCCAGCAGCCCTAAGGGCGGGATACAGTCTGGAAACACCATATATTTT. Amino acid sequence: CASSPKGGIQSGNTIYF. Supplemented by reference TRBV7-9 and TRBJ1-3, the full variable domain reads DTGVSQNPRHKITKRGQNVTFRCDPISEHNRLYWYRQTLGQGPEFLTYFQNEAQLEKSRLLSDRFSAERPKGSFSTLEIQRTEQGDSAMYLCASSPKGGIQSGNTIYFGEGSWLTVV.

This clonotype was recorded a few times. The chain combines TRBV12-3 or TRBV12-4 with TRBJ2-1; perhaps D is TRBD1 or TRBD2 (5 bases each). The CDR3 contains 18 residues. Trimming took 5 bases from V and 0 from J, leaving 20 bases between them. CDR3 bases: TGTGCCAGCAGTCCGGGACGGAACTTCCGATTCTCCTACAATGAGCAGTTCTTC. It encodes CASSPGRNFRFSYNEQFF.

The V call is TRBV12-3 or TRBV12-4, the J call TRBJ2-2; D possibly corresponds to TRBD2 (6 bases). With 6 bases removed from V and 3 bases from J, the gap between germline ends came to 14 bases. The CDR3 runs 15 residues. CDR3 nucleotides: TGTGCCAGCAGCCGACCCGGGACTTACACCGGGGAGCTGTTTTTT. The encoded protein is CASSRPGTYTGELFF.

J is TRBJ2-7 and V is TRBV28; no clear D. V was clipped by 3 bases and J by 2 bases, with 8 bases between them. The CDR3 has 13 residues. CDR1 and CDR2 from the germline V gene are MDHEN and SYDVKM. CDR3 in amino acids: CASSLQLPYEQYF. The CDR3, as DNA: TGTGCCAGCAGTTTGCAGCTACCCTACGAGCAGTACTTC.

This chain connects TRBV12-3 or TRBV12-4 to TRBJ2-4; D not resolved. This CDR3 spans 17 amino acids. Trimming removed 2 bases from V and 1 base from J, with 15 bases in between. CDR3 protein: CASSLRTPSPAKNIQYF. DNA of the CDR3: TGTGCCAGCAGTTTACGGACGCCGAGCCCGGCCAAAAACATTCAGTACTTC.

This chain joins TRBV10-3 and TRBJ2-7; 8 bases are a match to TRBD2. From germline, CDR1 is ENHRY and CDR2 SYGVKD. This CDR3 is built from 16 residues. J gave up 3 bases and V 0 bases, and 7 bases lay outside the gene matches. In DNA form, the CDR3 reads TGTGCCATCAGTGAGTCGCAATCTAGCGGGCTCTACGAGCAGTACTTC. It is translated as CAISESQSSGLYEQYF.

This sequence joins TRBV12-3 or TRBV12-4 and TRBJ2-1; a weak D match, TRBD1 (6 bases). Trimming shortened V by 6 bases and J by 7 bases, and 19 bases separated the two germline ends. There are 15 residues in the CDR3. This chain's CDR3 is CASSTTADRWNEQFF. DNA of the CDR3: TGTGCCAGCAGCACGACCGCGGACAGATGGAATGAGCAGTTCTTC.

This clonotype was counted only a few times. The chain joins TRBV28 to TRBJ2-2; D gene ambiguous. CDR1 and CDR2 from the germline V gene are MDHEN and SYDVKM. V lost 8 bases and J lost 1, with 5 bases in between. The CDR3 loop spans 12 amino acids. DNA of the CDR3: TGTGCCAGCCGCGGGAACACCGGGGAGCTGTTTTTT. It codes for CASRGNTGELFF.

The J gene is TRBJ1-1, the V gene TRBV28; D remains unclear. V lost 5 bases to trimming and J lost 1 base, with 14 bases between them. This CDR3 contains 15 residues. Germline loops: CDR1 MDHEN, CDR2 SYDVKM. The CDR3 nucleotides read TGTGCCAGCAGTCTCACTTTGACCCCGAACACTGAAGCTTTCTTT. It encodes CASSLTLTPNTEAFF.

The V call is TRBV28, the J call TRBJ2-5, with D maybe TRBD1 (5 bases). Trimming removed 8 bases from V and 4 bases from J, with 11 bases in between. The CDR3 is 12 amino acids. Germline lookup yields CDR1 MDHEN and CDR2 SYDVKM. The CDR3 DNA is TGTGCCAGCTACAGGCACCCAGAGACCCAGTACTTC. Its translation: CASYRHPETQYF.

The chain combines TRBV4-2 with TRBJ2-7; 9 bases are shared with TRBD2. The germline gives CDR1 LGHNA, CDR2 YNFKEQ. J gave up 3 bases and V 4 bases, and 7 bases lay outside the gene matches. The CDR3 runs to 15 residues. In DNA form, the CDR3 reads TGTGCCAGCAGCCTGTCTGTGACTAGCGGCTACGAGCAGTACTTC. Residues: CASSLSVTSGYEQYF.

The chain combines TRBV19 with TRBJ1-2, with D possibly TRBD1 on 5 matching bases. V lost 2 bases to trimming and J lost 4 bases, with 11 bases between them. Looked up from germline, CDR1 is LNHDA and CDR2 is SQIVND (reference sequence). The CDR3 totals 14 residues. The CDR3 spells CASSIQGGPYGYTF. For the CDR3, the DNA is TGTGCCAGTAGTATACAGGGCGGACCCTATGGCTACACCTTC.

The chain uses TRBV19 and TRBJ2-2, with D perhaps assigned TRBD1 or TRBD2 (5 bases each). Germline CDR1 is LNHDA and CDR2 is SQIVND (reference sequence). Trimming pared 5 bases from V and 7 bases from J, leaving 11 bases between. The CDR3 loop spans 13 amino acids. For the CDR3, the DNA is TGTGCCAGTAGTCCAGGGAGAGGCGGGGAGCTGTTTTTT. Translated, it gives CASSPGRGGELFF.

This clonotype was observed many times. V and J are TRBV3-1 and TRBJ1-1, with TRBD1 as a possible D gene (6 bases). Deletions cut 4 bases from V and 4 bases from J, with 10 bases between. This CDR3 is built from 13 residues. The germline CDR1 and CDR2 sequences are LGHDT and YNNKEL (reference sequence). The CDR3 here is CASSLTGGTEAFF. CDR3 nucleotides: TGTGCCAGCAGCCTGACAGGAGGCACTGAAGCTTTCTTT.

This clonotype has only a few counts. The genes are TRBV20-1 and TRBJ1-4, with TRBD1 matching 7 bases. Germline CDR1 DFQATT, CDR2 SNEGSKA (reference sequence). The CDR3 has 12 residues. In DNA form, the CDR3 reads TGCAGCGCAGACAGGGAGGGTGAAAAACTGTTTTTT. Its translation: CSADREGEKLFF.

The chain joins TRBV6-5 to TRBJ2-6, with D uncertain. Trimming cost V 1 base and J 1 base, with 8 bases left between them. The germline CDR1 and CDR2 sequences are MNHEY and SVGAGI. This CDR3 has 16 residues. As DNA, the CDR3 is TGTGCCAGCAGTTACTTATCGATTTCTGGGGCCAACGTCCTGACTTTC. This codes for CASSYLSISGANVLTF.

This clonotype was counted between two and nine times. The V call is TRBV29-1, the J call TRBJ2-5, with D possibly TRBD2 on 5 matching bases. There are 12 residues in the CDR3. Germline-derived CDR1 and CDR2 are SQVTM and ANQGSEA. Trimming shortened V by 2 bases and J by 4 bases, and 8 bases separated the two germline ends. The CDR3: CSVEFGVETQYF. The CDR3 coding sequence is TGCAGCGTTGAATTCGGGGTAGAGACCCAGTACTTC.

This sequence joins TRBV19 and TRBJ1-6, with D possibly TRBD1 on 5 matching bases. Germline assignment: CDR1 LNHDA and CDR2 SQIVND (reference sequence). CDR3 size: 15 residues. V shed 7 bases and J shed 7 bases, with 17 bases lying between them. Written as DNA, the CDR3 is TGTGCCAGTAAGACAGAGAAGCGCCAAAATTCACCCCTCCACTTT. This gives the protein CASKTEKRQNSPLHF. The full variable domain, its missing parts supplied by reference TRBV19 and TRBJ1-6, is DGGITQSPKYLFRKEGQNVTLSCEQNLNHDAMYWYRQDPGQGLRLIYYSQIVNDFQKGDIAEGYSVSREKKESFPLTVTSAQKNPTAFYLCASKTEKRQNSPLHFGNGTRLTVT.

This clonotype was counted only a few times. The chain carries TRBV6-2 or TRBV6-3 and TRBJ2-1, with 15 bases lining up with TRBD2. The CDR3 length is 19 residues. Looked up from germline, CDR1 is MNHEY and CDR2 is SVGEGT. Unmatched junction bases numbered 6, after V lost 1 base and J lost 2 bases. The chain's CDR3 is CASSYFPGLAGGTYNEQFF. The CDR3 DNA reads TGTGCCAGCAGTTACTTTCCGGGACTAGCGGGGGGAACCTACAATGAGCAGTTCTTC.

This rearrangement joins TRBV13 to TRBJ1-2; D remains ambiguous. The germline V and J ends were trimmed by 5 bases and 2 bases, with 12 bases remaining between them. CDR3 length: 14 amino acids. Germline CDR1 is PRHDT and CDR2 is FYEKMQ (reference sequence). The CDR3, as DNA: TGTGCCAGCAGCCCCCGGACGGTAAACTATGGCTACACCTTC. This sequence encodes CASSPRTVNYGYTF.

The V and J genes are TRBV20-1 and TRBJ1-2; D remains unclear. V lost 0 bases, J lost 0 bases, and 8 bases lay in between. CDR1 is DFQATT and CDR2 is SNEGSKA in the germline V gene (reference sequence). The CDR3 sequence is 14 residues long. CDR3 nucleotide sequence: TGCAGTGCTAGAGAGGTTAGGGCTAACTATGGCTACACCTTC. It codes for CSAREVRANYGYTF.

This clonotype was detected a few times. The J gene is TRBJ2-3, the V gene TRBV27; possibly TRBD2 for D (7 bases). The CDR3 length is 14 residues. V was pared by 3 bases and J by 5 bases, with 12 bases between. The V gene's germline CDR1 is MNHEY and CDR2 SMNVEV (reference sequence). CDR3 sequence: CASSFRGGLDTQYF. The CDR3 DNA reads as TGTGCCAGCAGTTTCCGCGGGGGCTTAGATACGCAGTATTTT.

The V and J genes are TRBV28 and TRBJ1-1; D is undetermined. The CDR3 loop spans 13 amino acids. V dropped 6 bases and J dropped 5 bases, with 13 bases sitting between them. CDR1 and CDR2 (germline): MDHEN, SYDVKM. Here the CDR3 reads CASRPAFGTEAFF. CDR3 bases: TGTGCCAGCAGGCCAGCATTTGGGACTGAAGCTTTCTTT.

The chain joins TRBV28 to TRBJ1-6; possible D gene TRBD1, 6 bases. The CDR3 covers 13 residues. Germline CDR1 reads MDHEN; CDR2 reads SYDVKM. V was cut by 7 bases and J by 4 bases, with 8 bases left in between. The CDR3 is CASTGQYNSPLHF. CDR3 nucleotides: TGTGCCAGCACAGGACAGTATAATTCACCCCTCCACTTT. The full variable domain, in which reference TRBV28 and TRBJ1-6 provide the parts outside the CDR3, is DVKVTQSSRYLVKRTGEKVFLECVQDMDHENMFWYRQDPGLGLRLIYFSYDVKMKEKGDIPEGYSVSREKKERFSLILESASTNQTSMYLCASTGQYNSPLHFGNGTRLTVT.

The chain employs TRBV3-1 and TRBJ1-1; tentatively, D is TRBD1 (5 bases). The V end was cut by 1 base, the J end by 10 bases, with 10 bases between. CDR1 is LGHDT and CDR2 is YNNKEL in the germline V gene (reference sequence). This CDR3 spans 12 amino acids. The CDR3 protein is CASSQVRERAFF. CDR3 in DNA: TGTGCCAGCAGCCAAGTCAGGGAGCGAGCTTTCTTT.